This paragraph reports one T cell receptor beta chain. Its antigen is unidentified. PCR or immunohistochemistry showed mismatch repair deficiency in every enrolled patient. Some clones are missing from TCRdb's copy, which holds only in-frame ones; the method was immunoSEQ multiplex PCR. The sample lists roughly 48,000 clones, 77% occurring once. The data originate from a study of PD-1 blockade in mismatch repair-deficient tumors. On the study more broadly: Enrolled about 2012-2017, patients had progressing, pretreated mismatch repair-deficient cancers of 11 to 13 types.

Study-wide results and caveats: Tumor-resident clones, often absent from pretreatment blood, expanded after pembrolizumab and then contracted.

This CDR3 is built from 14 residues. The germline CDR1 and CDR2 sequences are MNHNS and SASEGT. V lost 6 bases and J lost 1; bases outside the gene matches: 2. The specimen was PBMCs, collected before pembrolizumab treatment. This TCR was sampled from an adult with mismatch repair-deficient cancer. The V call is TRBV6-1, the J call TRBJ2-2; 7 bases map to TRBD2. CDR3 nucleotide sequence: TGTGCCAGCAGGCTAGCGGAGAACACCGGGGAGCTGTTTTTT. This codes for CASRLAENTGELFF.